This TCR beta chain was observed in a study of Ad26.COV2.S vaccination and SARS-CoV-2 variants. Whole-study context: By the intramuscular route, Ad26.COV2.S was given once, or twice 56 days apart. Study outcomes and limitations: Breadth, reportedly substantial, characterized the spike-specific CD8+ and CD4+ T cell responses after vaccination.

Comment on this clone: Its matching antigen is unknown.

Treatment here: some 20 received Ad26.COV2.S at low or high dose, single or two shots; about 5 received placebo; per-sample allocation not given. All samples were drawn on day 63, counting from the first vaccine or placebo injection. The sample came from a Boston adult aged 18-55 years. The administered vaccine (an Ad26 vector) expressed Wuhan-strain SARS-CoV-2 spike. J was trimmed by 5 bases and V by 6 bases; bases with no gene match: 11. Germline CDR1 reads LNHDA; CDR2 reads SQIVND (reference sequence). The CDR3 has 15 amino acids. The method was immunoSEQ multiplex PCR; TCRdb's version includes in-frame clones alone and lacks a portion of them. The repertoire consists of under 400,000 clones, with more than 75% occurring once and the leading ten covering around 3.6%.

The starting material was peripheral blood, obtained in a trial of Ad26.COV2.S vaccine versus placebo. This receptor was obtained from a person aged 18-65 years who received the Ad26.COV2.S COVID-19 vaccine or a placebo. This sequence joins TRBV19 and TRBJ1-1; the match to TRBD1 covers 8 bases. DNA of the CDR3: TGTGCCAGTAGAGATTACACAGGGGGAAGGACTGAAGCTTTCTTT. Translated: CASRDYTGGRTEAFF.